This T cell receptor beta chain was retrieved from a study of early T cells in non-severe SARS-CoV-2 infection. One entry per CDR3 protein results from TCRdb running MiXCR on the 5' RACE reads. The table lists 55,000 to 70,000 distinct CDR3 sequences, roughly 9.7% of them singletons, with roughly 8% in the top ten. In germline, CDR1 is MNHEY, CDR2 SVGEGT. There are 15 residues in the CDR3. The ends were cut back, 3 bases at V and 0 bases at J, with 6 bases in the middle. This clonotype came up many times. What was sequenced was whole blood. The chain couples TRBV6-2 or TRBV6-3 to TRBJ2-6; D may be TRBD2 (5 bases). The TCR comes from an adult who was a healthcare worker with PCR-confirmed SARS-CoV-2 infection or an uninfected control (not recorded which). The CDR3 sequence is CASSYRDSGANVLTF. The DNA for the CDR3 is TGTGCCAGCAGTTATCGGGACTCTGGGGCCAACGTCCTGACTTTC.